This is a list of T cell receptor beta chains from one sample in a study of CD8 T cells in Susac syndrome. A single record per CDR3 protein comes from TCRdb applying MiXCR to the immunoSEQ multiplex PCR reads. Counted here are around 150,000 distinct CDR3 sequences, approximately 96% occurring once; the ten biggest clones make up over 0.095%. The sequenced sample was CD4+ T cells from PBMCs. The source of these receptors is a human donor with multiple sclerosis. Both conserved end residues are part of each CDR3. The order of the fields is CDR3 length, D gene, clone size, V gene, J gene, CDR3 DNA, CDR3 protein. A D gene is named only where the DNA matches it firmly. Size values are once, few and many counts, or a class for expanded clones, and some rows have none.

CDR3 length: 12; D gene: TRBD1; clone size: .; V gene: TRBV3-1; J gene: TRBJ1-2; CDR3 DNA: TGTGCCAGCAGCCAAACAGGGGGAGGCTACACCTTC; CDR3 protein: CASSQTGGGYTF
CDR3 length: 15; D gene: TRBD1; clone size: .; V gene: TRBV5-4; J gene: TRBJ2-5; CDR3 DNA: TGTGCCAGCAGCTCCACAGGGGGCGCGGGGGAGACCCAGTACTTC; CDR3 protein: CASSSTGGAGETQYF
CDR3 length: 12; D gene: .; clone size: few; V gene: TRBV7-9; J gene: TRBJ1-1; CDR3 DNA: TGTGCCAGCAGCTTAGGGCCGTCGGAAGCTTTCTTT; CDR3 protein: CASSLGPSEAFF
CDR3 length: 16; D gene: TRBD1; clone size: .; V gene: TRBV28; J gene: TRBJ1-5; CDR3 DNA: TGTGCCAGCAGTTCGACAGGGGCCTATAGCAATCAGCCCCAGCATTTT; CDR3 protein: CASSSTGAYSNQPQHF
CDR3 length: 12; D gene: .; clone size: .; V gene: TRBV9; J gene: TRBJ1-6; CDR3 DNA: TGTGCCAGCAGCGAGGGTAATTCACCCCTCCACTTT; CDR3 protein: CASSEGNSPLHF
CDR3 length: 15; D gene: .; clone size: .; V gene: TRBV18; J gene: TRBJ1-1; CDR3 DNA: TGTGCCAGCTCACAAACATCTCAAGTGAACACTGAAGCTTTCTTT; CDR3 protein: CASSQTSQVNTEAFF
CDR3 length: 16; D gene: TRBD2; clone size: once; V gene: TRBV5-5; J gene: TRBJ2-1; CDR3 DNA: TGTGCCAGCAGCTTCAGACTAGCGGACTCCTACAATGAGCAGTTCTTC; CDR3 protein: CASSFRLADSYNEQFF
CDR3 length: 14; D gene: TRBD1; clone size: .; V gene: TRBV28; J gene: TRBJ1-5; CDR3 DNA: TGTGCCAGCAGGACGACAGGGTCCAGCCAGCCCCAGCATTTT; CDR3 protein: CASRTTGSSQPQHF
CDR3 length: 14; D gene: TRBD1; clone size: .; V gene: TRBV3-1; J gene: TRBJ1-1; CDR3 DNA: TGTGCCAGCAGCCCCTACGGACAGGTAACTGAAGCTTTCTTT; CDR3 protein: CASSPYGQVTEAFF
CDR3 length: 13; D gene: .; clone size: .; V gene: TRBV9; J gene: TRBJ2-7; CDR3 DNA: TGTGCCAGCAGCGAATCCCCCATCGACGAGCAGTACTTC; CDR3 protein: CASSESPIDEQYF
CDR3 length: 15; D gene: TRBD2; clone size: .; V gene: TRBV6-5; J gene: TRBJ2-5; CDR3 DNA: TGTGCCACCAAATTAGCGGGCCAGGGTCCAGAGACCCAGTACTTC; CDR3 protein: CATKLAGQGPETQYF
CDR3 length: 14; D gene: .; clone size: .; V gene: TRBV9; J gene: TRBJ2-2; CDR3 DNA: TGTGCCAGCAGCGTACTCCTCGGGGCCGGGGAGCTGTTTTTT; CDR3 protein: CASSVLLGAGELFF
CDR3 length: 13; D gene: .; clone size: .; V gene: TRBV12-3/TRBV12-4; J gene: TRBJ2-7; CDR3 DNA: TGTGCCAGCAGTTTCGAGAGCTCCTACGAGCAGTACTTC; CDR3 protein: CASSFESSYEQYF
CDR3 length: 16; D gene: .; clone size: .; V gene: TRBV15; J gene: TRBJ1-5; CDR3 DNA: TGTGCCACCAGCAGAGATCCTTCAGGGGCGTTTAGGCCCCAGCATTTT; CDR3 protein: CATSRDPSGAFRPQHF
CDR3 length: 16; D gene: .; clone size: .; V gene: TRBV7-9; J gene: TRBJ1-6; CDR3 DNA: TGTGCCAGCAGCTTAGTTTTGACAGGATCAAATTCACCCCTCCACTTT; CDR3 protein: CASSLVLTGSNSPLHF
CDR3 length: 15; D gene: TRBD2; clone size: .; V gene: TRBV5-4; J gene: TRBJ2-1; CDR3 DNA: TGTGCCAGCACCTTAGCGGGGACCCGCTACAATGAGCAGTTCTTC; CDR3 protein: CASTLAGTRYNEQFF
CDR3 length: 14; D gene: .; clone size: .; V gene: TRBV29-1; J gene: TRBJ2-3; CDR3 DNA: TGCAGCGTCGCGCACGGCAGTGGGACAGATACGCAGTATTTT; CDR3 protein: CSVAHGSGTDTQYF
CDR3 length: 13; D gene: TRBD2; clone size: .; V gene: TRBV20-1; J gene: TRBJ2-5; CDR3 DNA: TGCAGTGCCCCGACTAGCGGGATGGAGACCCAGTACTTC; CDR3 protein: CSAPTSGMETQYF
CDR3 length: 14; D gene: TRBD1; clone size: .; V gene: TRBV27; J gene: TRBJ2-7; CDR3 DNA: TGTGCCAGCAGTTCTCGGGACAGGGGCCTCGAGCAGTACTTC; CDR3 protein: CASSSRDRGLEQYF
CDR3 length: 16; D gene: .; clone size: .; V gene: TRBV2; J gene: TRBJ1-2; CDR3 DNA: TGTGCCAGCAGCACGCGAAGTGGGCAGGGGAAACAAGGCTACACCTTC; CDR3 protein: CASSTRSGQGKQGYTF
CDR3 length: 15; D gene: .; clone size: .; V gene: TRBV5-4; J gene: TRBJ1-2; CDR3 DNA: TGTGCCAGCAGCTTGAAGTCTCCCGGGAACTATGGCTACACCTTC; CDR3 protein: CASSLKSPGNYGYTF
CDR3 length: 13; D gene: .; clone size: .; V gene: TRBV27; J gene: TRBJ1-2; CDR3 DNA: TGTGCCAGTAGGGCAGGGGTCGGGTATGGCTACACCTTC; CDR3 protein: CASRAGVGYGYTF
CDR3 length: 16; D gene: TRBD2; clone size: .; V gene: TRBV7-6; J gene: TRBJ2-1; CDR3 DNA: TGTGCCAGCAGCCCAGCTTGGGACTACTCCTACAATGAGCAGTTCTTC; CDR3 protein: CASSPAWDYSYNEQFF
CDR3 length: 16; D gene: TRBD2; clone size: .; V gene: TRBV6-2/TRBV6-3; J gene: TRBJ2-5; CDR3 DNA: TGTGCCAGCACCAAGGGACTAGCGGGGGGGTTTGGGACCCAGTACTTC; CDR3 protein: CASTKGLAGGFGTQYF
CDR3 length: 16; D gene: TRBD2; clone size: few; V gene: TRBV4-3; J gene: TRBJ2-5; CDR3 DNA: TGCGCCAGCAGCCAAGGGGCTAGCGGGGGCCCGGAGACCCAGTACTTC; CDR3 protein: CASSQGASGGPETQYF
CDR3 length: 16; D gene: .; clone size: .; V gene: TRBV4-1; J gene: TRBJ1-4; CDR3 DNA: TGCGCCAGCAGCCAAGAGCTAGCACTGAATAATGAAAAACTGTTTTTT; CDR3 protein: CASSQELALNNEKLFF
CDR3 length: 13; D gene: .; clone size: .; V gene: TRBV5-1; J gene: TRBJ2-7; CDR3 DNA: TGCGCCAGCAGCCCCCAGGGATACTACGAGCAGTACTTC; CDR3 protein: CASSPQGYYEQYF
CDR3 length: 12; D gene: .; clone size: .; V gene: TRBV12-3/TRBV12-4; J gene: TRBJ2-7; CDR3 DNA: TGTGCCAGCAGGCGCCGGACGTACGAGCAGTACTTC; CDR3 protein: CASRRRTYEQYF
CDR3 length: 16; D gene: TRBD2; clone size: .; V gene: TRBV18; J gene: TRBJ2-7; CDR3 DNA: TGTGCCAGCTCACCAACGAGCGGGATCACTACCTACGAGCAGTACTTC; CDR3 protein: CASSPTSGITTYEQYF
CDR3 length: 13; D gene: .; clone size: .; V gene: TRBV27; J gene: TRBJ1-2; CDR3 DNA: TGTGCCAGCAGTCCCTACCAACGGCATGGCTACACCTTC; CDR3 protein: CASSPYQRHGYTF
CDR3 length: 17; D gene: .; clone size: .; V gene: TRBV5-1; J gene: TRBJ1-5; CDR3 DNA: TGCGCCAGCAGCCCGGGCCCAGGGTCCAGTAATAATCAGCCCCAGCATTTT; CDR3 protein: CASSPGPGSSNNQPQHF
CDR3 length: 13; D gene: .; clone size: .; V gene: TRBV12-3/TRBV12-4; J gene: TRBJ2-7; CDR3 DNA: TGTGCCAGCAGTTTTAGTTGGGAAAGCGAGCAGTACTTC; CDR3 protein: CASSFSWESEQYF
CDR3 length: 13; D gene: TRBD2; clone size: once; V gene: TRBV20-1; J gene: TRBJ2-1; CDR3 DNA: TGCAGTGCTCAACCAAACCAGCGGGAAGAGCAGTTCTTC; CDR3 protein: CSAQPNQREEQFF
CDR3 length: 14; D gene: TRBD1; clone size: .; V gene: TRBV6-5; J gene: TRBJ1-1; CDR3 DNA: TGTGCCAGCAGTGCGGGACAGGGGGCAGGAGGAGCTTTCTTT; CDR3 protein: CASSAGQGAGGAFF
CDR3 length: 17; D gene: .; clone size: .; V gene: TRBV6-5; J gene: TRBJ2-3; CDR3 DNA: TGTGCCAGCAGTTACTCTGGGGGCGGCCCGAGCACAGATACGCAGTATTTT; CDR3 protein: CASSYSGGGPSTDTQYF
CDR3 length: 17; D gene: TRBD1; clone size: .; V gene: TRBV3-1; J gene: TRBJ2-1; CDR3 DNA: TGTGCCAGCAGCAAATCGAGGGGGCGTGGGCTCTACAATGAGCAGTTCTTC; CDR3 protein: CASSKSRGRGLYNEQFF
CDR3 length: 13; D gene: .; clone size: .; V gene: TRBV18; J gene: TRBJ1-1; CDR3 DNA: TGTGCCAGTAGTGGAAGTATGAACACTGAAGCTTTCTTT; CDR3 protein: CASSGSMNTEAFF
CDR3 length: 13; D gene: .; clone size: .; V gene: TRBV12-3/TRBV12-4; J gene: TRBJ1-5; CDR3 DNA: TGTGCCAGCAGTTTAGTTGGTGGTCAGCCCCAGCATTTT; CDR3 protein: CASSLVGGQPQHF
CDR3 length: 13; D gene: .; clone size: .; V gene: TRBV4-1; J gene: TRBJ2-5; CDR3 DNA: TGCGCCAGCAGCCACCCGGGGGCAGAGACCCAGTACTTC; CDR3 protein: CASSHPGAETQYF
CDR3 length: 13; D gene: .; clone size: .; V gene: TRBV3-1; J gene: TRBJ1-1; CDR3 DNA: TGTGCCAGCAGCCGGACGGAGAACACTGAAGCTTTCTTT; CDR3 protein: CASSRTENTEAFF
CDR3 length: 15; D gene: .; clone size: .; V gene: TRBV6-1; J gene: TRBJ2-7; CDR3 DNA: TGTGCCAGCAGTGAGGTTACGGGGATCTCCTACGAGCAGTACTTC; CDR3 protein: CASSEVTGISYEQYF
CDR3 length: 18; D gene: .; clone size: .; V gene: TRBV11-2; J gene: TRBJ2-1; CDR3 DNA: TGTGCCAGCAGGAAACCGTCTTCGTGGGACTCCCGGAGGGATGAGCAGTTCTTC; CDR3 protein: CASRKPSSWDSRRDEQFF
CDR3 length: 17; D gene: TRBD2; clone size: .; V gene: TRBV25-1; J gene: TRBJ2-5; CDR3 DNA: TGTGCCAGCAGTGCCCGGACTAGCGGGGGAGCACAAGAGACCCAGTACTTC; CDR3 protein: CASSARTSGGAQETQYF
CDR3 length: 14; D gene: .; clone size: .; V gene: TRBV20-1; J gene: TRBJ2-3; CDR3 DNA: TGCAGTGCTAGATGGTCCGGGGGTGGCGATACGCAGTATTTT; CDR3 protein: CSARWSGGGDTQYF
CDR3 length: 11; D gene: .; clone size: .; V gene: TRBV30; J gene: TRBJ1-2; CDR3 DNA: TGTGCCTGGACGGGCGGGTCGGGCTACACCTTC; CDR3 protein: CAWTGGSGYTF
CDR3 length: 15; D gene: .; clone size: .; V gene: TRBV27; J gene: TRBJ2-7; CDR3 DNA: TGTGCCAGCAGTTTGACTTCGGGACGCGGCTACGAGCAGTACTTC; CDR3 protein: CASSLTSGRGYEQYF
CDR3 length: 13; D gene: .; clone size: .; V gene: TRBV12-3/TRBV12-4; J gene: TRBJ1-2; CDR3 DNA: TGTGCCAGCAGCCGGACCTTGATGAAGAGCTACACCTTC; CDR3 protein: CASSRTLMKSYTF